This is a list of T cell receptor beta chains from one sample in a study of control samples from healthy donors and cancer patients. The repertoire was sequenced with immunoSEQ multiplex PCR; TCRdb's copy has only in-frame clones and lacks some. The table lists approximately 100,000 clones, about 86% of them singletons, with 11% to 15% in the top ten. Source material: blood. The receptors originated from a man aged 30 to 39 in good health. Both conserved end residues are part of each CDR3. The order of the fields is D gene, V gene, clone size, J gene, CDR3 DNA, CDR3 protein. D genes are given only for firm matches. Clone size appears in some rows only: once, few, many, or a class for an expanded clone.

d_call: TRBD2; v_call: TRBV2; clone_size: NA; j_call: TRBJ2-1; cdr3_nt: TGTGCCAGCAGGGTAGCGGGAGGACCCAACAATGAGCAGTTCTTC; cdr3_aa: CASRVAGGPNNEQFF
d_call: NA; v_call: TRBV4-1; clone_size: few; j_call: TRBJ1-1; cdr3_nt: TGCGCCAGCAGCCAGATGACGGTTCCAGCCGAAGCTTTCTTT; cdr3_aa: CASSQMTVPAEAFF
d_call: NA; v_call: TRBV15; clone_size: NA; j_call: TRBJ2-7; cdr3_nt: TGTGCCACCAGCGGAATCGGGGGAGTGGTCGAGCAGTACTTC; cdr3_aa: CATSGIGGVVEQYF
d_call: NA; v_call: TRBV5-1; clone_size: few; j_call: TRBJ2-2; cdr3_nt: TGCGCCAGCAGATCGAACACCGGGGAGCTGTTTTTT; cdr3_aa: CASRSNTGELFF
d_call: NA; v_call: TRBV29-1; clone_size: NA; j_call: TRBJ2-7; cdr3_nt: TGCAGCGTTGAAGTCGGTGCAGGGAATGAGCAGTACTTC; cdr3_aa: CSVEVGAGNEQYF
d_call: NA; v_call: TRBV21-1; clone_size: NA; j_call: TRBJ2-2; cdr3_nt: TGTGCCAGCAGCCACCGGGACAGGGGACTAGCGAACACCGGGGAGCTGTTTTTT; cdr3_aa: CASSHRDRGLANTGELFF
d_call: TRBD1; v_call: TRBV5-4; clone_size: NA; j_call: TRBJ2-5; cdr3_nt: TGTGCCAGCAGCAGTCGGGACAGGGGGTTCTTGGAGACCCAGTACTTC; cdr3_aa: CASSSRDRGFLETQYF
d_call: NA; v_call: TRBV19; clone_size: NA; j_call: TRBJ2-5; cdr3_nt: TGTGCCAGTAGTATGGTTGTCTCTACGGGCTTATGGGAGACCCAGTACTTC; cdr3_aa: CASSMVVSTGLWETQYF
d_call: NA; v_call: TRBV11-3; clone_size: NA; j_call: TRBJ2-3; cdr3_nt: TGTGCCAGCAGCTCAAGGTTGGGACATACGCAGTATTTT; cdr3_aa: CASSSRLGHTQYF
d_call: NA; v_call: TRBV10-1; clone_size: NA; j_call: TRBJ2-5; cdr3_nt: TGCGCCAGCAGTGAATGGGGGCCCTCCGGTGGGACCCAGTACTTC; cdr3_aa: CASSEWGPSGGTQYF
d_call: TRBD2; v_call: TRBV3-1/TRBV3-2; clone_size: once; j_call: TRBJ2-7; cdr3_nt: TGTGCCAGCAGCCCTCGACTAGCGGCTTACGAGCAGTACTTC; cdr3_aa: CASSPRLAAYEQYF
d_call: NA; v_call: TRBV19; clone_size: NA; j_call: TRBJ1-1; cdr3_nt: TGTGCCAGTAGTCCACGGGACATACTGAACACTGAAGCTTTCTTT; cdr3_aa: CASSPRDILNTEAFF
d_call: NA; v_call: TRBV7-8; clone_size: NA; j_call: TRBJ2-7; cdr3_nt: TGTGCCAGCAGCCTAACCTACGAGCAGTACTTC; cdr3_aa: CASSLTYEQYF
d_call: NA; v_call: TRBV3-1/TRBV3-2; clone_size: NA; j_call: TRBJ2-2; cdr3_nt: TGTGCCAGCAGCCAAGTATTTGAGTACGGAAGGAACACCGGGGAGCTGTTTTTT; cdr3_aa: CASSQVFEYGRNTGELFF
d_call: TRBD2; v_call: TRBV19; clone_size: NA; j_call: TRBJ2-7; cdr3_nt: TGTGCCAGTAGTACCAATGGACTAGCGGGATCTCTCTACGAGCAGTACTTC; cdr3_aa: CASSTNGLAGSLYEQYF
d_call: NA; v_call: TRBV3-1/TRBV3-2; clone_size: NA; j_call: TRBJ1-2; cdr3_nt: TGTGCCAGCAGCCACCCAGCCAGGGGAAACTATGGCTACACCTTC; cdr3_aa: CASSHPARGNYGYTF
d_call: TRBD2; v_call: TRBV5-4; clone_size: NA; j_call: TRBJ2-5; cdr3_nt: TGTGCCAGCAGCTTGGCGGGCAGCGGGAGGGCGGAGACCCAGTACTTC; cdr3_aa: CASSLAGSGRAETQYF
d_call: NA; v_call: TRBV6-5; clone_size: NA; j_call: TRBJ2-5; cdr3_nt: TGTGCCACCATTGTCGTTGGGTTCCAAGAGACCCAGTACTTC; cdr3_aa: CATIVVGFQETQYF
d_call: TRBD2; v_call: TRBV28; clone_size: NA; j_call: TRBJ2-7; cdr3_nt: TGTGCCAGCAGAACTTTGGTGGGCGGGAGGGAACGGATCCACGAGCAGTACTTC; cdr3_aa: CASRTLVGGRERIHEQYF
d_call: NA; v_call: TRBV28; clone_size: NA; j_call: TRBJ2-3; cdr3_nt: TGTGCCAGTGTACGGCGCCTGAGAAGAACCCGCACAGATACGCAGTATTTT; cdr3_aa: CASVRRLRRTRTDTQYF
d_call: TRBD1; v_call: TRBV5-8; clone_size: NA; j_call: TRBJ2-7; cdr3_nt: TGTGCCAGCAGCGGGGGGACAGGGACCAGGGGCGAGCAGTACTTC; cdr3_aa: CASSGGTGTRGEQYF
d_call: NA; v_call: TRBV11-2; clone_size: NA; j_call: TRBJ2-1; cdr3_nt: TGTGCCAGCAGCTTTAGTGGCGAGCAGTTCTTC; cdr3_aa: CASSFSGEQFF
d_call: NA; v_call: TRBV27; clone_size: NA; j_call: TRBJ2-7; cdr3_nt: TGTGCCAGCAGTCCCCCTGGGGCTAGGGGCTACGAGCAGTACTTC; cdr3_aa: CASSPPGARGYEQYF
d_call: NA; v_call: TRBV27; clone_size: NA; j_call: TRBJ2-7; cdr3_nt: TGTGCCAGCAGGGGATGGACCAAAACCTACGAGCAGTACTTC; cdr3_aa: CASRGWTKTYEQYF
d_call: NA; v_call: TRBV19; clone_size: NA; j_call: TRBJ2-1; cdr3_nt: TGTGCCAGTAGTATGTCGTCGGGTTATGAGCAGTTCTTC; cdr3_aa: CASSMSSGYEQFF
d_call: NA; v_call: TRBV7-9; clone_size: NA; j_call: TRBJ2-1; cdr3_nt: TGTGCCAGCAGCCCTGGAGCCCCCTACAATGAGCAGTTCTTC; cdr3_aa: CASSPGAPYNEQFF
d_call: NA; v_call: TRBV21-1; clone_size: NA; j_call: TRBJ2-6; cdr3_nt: TGTGCCAGCAGCAAAGAAGGCAGGGGTCTAGTCAGGGTAGACTCTGGGGCCAACGTCCTGACTTTC; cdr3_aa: CASSKEGRGLVRVDSGANVLTF
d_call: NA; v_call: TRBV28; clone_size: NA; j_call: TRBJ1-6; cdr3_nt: TGTGCCAGCAGTTCGAATCTTAATTCACCCCTCCACTTT; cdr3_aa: CASSSNLNSPLHF
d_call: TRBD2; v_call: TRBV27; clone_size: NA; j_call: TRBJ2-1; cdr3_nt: TGTGCCAGCAGTTCACCCTTTCCAGCGGGAGGGCCTTTCGGCTACAATGAGCAGTTCTTC; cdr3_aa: CASSSPFPAGGPFGYNEQFF
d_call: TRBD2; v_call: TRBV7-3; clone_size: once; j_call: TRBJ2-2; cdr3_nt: TGTGCCAGCAGGGGGGGAGGACAGGCCTGGACTAGCGGGCGTACCGGGGAGCTGTTTTTT; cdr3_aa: CASRGGGQAWTSGRTGELFF
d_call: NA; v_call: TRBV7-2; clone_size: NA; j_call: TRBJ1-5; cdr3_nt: TGTGCCAGCAGCTTGACGGAAGATCAGCCCCAGCATTTT; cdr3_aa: CASSLTEDQPQHF
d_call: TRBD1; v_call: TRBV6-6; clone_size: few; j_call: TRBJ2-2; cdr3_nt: TGTGCCAGCAGTATGGGACAGGGGAACACCGGGGAGCTGTTTTTT; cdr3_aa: CASSMGQGNTGELFF
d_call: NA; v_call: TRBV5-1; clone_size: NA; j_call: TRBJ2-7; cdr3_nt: TGCGCCAGCAGCTTGGGTTCGCCAGGGGGGAAGGGGGAGCAGTACTTC; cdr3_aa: CASSLGSPGGKGEQYF
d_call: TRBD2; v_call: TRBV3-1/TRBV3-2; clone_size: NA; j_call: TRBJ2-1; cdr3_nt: TGTGCCAGCAGCCAAGGTCCGGGGGGCTCCTACAATGAGCAGTTCTTC; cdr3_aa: CASSQGPGGSYNEQFF
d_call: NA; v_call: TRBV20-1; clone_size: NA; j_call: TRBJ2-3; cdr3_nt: TGCACCGGAGGGCCCGCAGATACGCAGTATTTT; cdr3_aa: CTGGPADTQYF
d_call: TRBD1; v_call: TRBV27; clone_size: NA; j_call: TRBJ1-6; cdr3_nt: TGTGCCAGCTGGGACAGAAGCTCCTATAATTCACCCCTCCACTTT; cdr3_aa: CASWDRSSYNSPLHF
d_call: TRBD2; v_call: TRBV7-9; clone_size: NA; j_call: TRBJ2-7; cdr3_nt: TGTGCCAGCAGTCCGTTTGCCGGGACTAGCCACTCCTACGAGCAGTACTTC; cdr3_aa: CASSPFAGTSHSYEQYF
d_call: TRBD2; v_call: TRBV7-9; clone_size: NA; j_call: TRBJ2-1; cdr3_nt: TGTGCCAGCAGCTTACCACTTAGACTAGCGGGATGGAACAATGAGCAGTTCTTC; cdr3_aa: CASSLPLRLAGWNNEQFF
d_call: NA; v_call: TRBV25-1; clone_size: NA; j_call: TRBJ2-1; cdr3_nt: TGTGCCAGCCGAGGGGAGAGGAAAATGGAGCAGTTCTTC; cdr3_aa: CASRGERKMEQFF
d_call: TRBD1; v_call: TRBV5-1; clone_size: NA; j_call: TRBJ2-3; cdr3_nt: TGCGCCAGCAGCGTTGGGACAGACACAGATACGCAGTATTTT; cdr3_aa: CASSVGTDTDTQYF
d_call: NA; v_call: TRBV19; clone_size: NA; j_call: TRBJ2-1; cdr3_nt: TGTGCCAGTAGTAGTCTGAGGGACTACAATGAGCAGTTCTTC; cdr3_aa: CASSSLRDYNEQFF